The present TCR beta chain was sequenced within a study of T cell responses to AZD1222 COVID-19 vaccine. Study findings and constraints: White British donors predominated, females outnumbered males, and clonal diversity was possibly underestimated. Mapped onto spike, vaccine-associated CD4 TCRs spanned it and were dominant at 160-218 and 743-854. Without day 14 samples, only post-peak T cell repertoires were studied. As reported, nearly half of all spike-specific TCRs target variant regions that are unmutated.

V lost 6 bases to trimming and J lost 0 bases, with 15 bases between them. Germline V lookup: CDR1 SNHLY, CDR2 FYNNEI. CDR3 length: 16 residues. This clone was seen only once. What it binds is unknown. Here immunoSEQ multiplex PCR was the method, and the copy in TCRdb shows in-frame clones only, minus some. The sample contains about 220,000 clones, about 92% of which appear only once. This clonotype originated in an adult in good health. Source: peripheral blood, taken on day 0 of MenACWY control vaccination. This chain uses TRBV2 with TRBJ2-1, with D perhaps matching TRBD1 (5 bases). The CDR3 sequence: CASRSDRTLSYNEQFF. The CDR3 coding sequence is TGTGCCAGCAGAAGCGACAGAACCCTCTCCTACAATGAGCAGTTCTTC.